Included here is one T cell receptor beta chain sequence, with context. The data originate from a study of blood T cell repertoires in COVID-19. Study at large: PBMCs, B-cell-depleted T cells, or T cells were the source of the cDNA or gDNA that made up the material.

Measured with immunoSEQ multiplex PCR; TCRdb has only the in-frame clones, and not every one. The data show approximately 200,000 clones, with about 87% seen just once and over 1% held by the top ten. Across under 25 US areas, participants ranged in age from roughly 18 to 95 years. Cohort 3 recovery required two negative PCRs, clearance, or symptom resolution. Germline CDR1 and CDR2: GTSNPN and SVGIG (reference sequence). V dropped 0 bases and J dropped 4 bases, with 7 bases sitting between them. This CDR3 contains 13 residues. J is TRBJ2-1 and V is TRBV30, with unresolved D. Sequenced: PBMCs or T cells enriched from blood (not recorded which). This clonotype was obtained from a man aged 25 to 45 who had recovered from COVID-19. CDR3 region: CAWSVRQYNEQFF. DNA for the CDR3: TGTGCCTGGAGTGTACGACAATACAATGAGCAGTTCTTC. The full variable domain, its missing parts supplied by reference TRBV30 and TRBJ2-1, is SQTIHQWPATLVQPVGSPLSLECTVEGTSNPNLYWYRQAAGRGLQLLFYSVGIGQISSEVPQNLSASRPQDRQFILSSKKLLLSDSGFYLCAWSVRQYNEQFFGPGTRLTVL.